This T cell receptor beta chain emerged from a study of PD-1 blockade in classical Hodgkin lymphoma. Study-wide findings and caveats: Sources of repertoire differences remain undefined, possibly disease activity or prior therapy. A reduction in baseline TCR diversity was reportedly seen in newly diagnosed patients relative to healthy donors.

The germline V gene encodes CDR1 MNHNS and CDR2 SASEGT. V was trimmed by 6 bases and J by 1 base, leaving 6 bases between them. This CDR3 spans 13 amino acids. Time point in this sample: newly diagnosed, previously untreated cHL patient sample. Comparators were PBMCs taken from newly diagnosed, untreated classical Hodgkin lymphoma. Only in-frame clones appear in the TCRdb table, and some are missing; sequencing was by immunoSEQ multiplex PCR. The profile shows tens of thousands of clones, nearly 95% of them singletons. Notes on this clone: As yet, its antigen is unknown.

This clonotype was sampled from a human donor with classical Hodgkin lymphoma. Sequences were obtained from peripheral blood mononuclear cells (PBMCs). V is TRBV6-1 and J is TRBJ2-2; D not resolved. The CDR3 DNA reads TGTGCCAGCAGGCAAGAGAACACCGGGGAGCTGTTTTTT. Amino acids: CASRQENTGELFF.